The 2 T cell receptor beta chains below all came from one sample that was sequenced in a study of cytomegalovirus exposure and HLA in healthy donors. Amplification used 60 Vbeta primers and 13 Jbeta primers. The data were produced by immunoSEQ multiplex PCR, yet TCRdb's version contains in-frame clones alone and is incomplete. This repertoire shows around 120,000 clones, just over 70% found once; its top ten account for roughly 3%. Sequencing was performed on PBMCs. These receptors were obtained from a woman aged 60 to 75 in good health and CMV-seropositive.

V and J are TRBV5-1 and TRBJ2-3; D is unclear. CDR1 is SGHRS and CDR2 is YFSETQ in the germline V gene. Trimming removed 5 bases from V and 5 bases from J, with 21 bases in between. This CDR3 spans 16 amino acids. CDR3 in amino acids: CASSGRQGLYQDTQYF. The CDR3, as DNA: TGCGCCAGCAGTGGCAGGCAAGGATTATACCAAGATACGCAGTATTTT.

As to this clone: One junction end does not reproduce the germline sequence, and a read error may be involved. The rearrangement links TRBV27 to TRBJ1-3; D is undetermined. The CDR3 consists of 13 residues. The germline gives CDR1 MNHEY, CDR2 SMNVEV (reference sequence). Here the CDR3 reads CACSYGVGNTIYF. The CDR3 nucleotides read TGTGCCTGCAGCTACGGGGTCGGAAACACCATATATTTT.